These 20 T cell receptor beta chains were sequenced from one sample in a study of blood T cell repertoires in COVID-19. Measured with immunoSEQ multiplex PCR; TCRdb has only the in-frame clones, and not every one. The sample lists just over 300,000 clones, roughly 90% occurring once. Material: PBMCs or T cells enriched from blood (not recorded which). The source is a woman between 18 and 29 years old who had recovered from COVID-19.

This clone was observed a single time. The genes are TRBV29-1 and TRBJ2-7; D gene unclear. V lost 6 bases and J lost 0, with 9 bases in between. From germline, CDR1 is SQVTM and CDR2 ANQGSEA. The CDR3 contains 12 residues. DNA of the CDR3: TGCAGCGTAGTAGTCGCCTCCTACGAGCAGTACTTC. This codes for CSVVVASYEQYF.

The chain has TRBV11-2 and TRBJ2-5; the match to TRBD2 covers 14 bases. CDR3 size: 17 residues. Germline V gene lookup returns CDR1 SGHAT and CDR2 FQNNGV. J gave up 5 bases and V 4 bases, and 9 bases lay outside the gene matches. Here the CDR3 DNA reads TGTGCCAGCAGCTCTGGGACTAGCGGGAGAGGGACCGAGACCCAGTACTTC. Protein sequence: CASSSGTSGRGTETQYF.

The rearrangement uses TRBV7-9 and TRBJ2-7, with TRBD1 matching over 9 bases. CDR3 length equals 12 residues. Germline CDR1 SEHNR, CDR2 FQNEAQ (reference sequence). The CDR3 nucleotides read TGTGCTGGCGGGACAGGGAACCACGAGCAGTACTTC. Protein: CAGGTGNHEQYF.

CDR3 DNA: TGTGCCAGCAGCTTAGTCCGGGTCCCTAATGAAAAACTGTTTTTT. Translated: CASSLVRVPNEKLFF. V gene TRBV7-8 combines with J gene TRBJ1-4, with D uncertain. Trimming cost V 1 base and J 3 bases, with 9 bases left between them. Germline V gives CDR1 SGHVS, CDR2 FQNEAQ. This CDR3 is 15 amino acids long.

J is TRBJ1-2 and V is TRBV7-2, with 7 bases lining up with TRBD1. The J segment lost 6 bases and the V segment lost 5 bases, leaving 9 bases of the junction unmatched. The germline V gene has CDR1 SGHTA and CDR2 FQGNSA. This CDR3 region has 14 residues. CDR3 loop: CASSPRQGSNGYTF. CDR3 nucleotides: TGTGCCAGCAGCCCGCGACAGGGATCGAATGGCTACACCTTC.

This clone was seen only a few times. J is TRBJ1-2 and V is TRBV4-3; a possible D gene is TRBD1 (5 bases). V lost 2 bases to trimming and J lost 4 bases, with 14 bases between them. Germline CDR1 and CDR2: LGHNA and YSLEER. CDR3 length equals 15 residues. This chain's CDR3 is CASSQLRVGGYGYTF. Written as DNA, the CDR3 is TGCGCCAGCAGCCAATTGAGGGTGGGGGGCTATGGCTACACCTTC.

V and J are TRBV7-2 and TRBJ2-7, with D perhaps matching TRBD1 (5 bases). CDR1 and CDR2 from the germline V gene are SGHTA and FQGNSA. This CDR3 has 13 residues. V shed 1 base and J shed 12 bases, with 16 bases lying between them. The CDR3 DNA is TGTGCCAGCAGCTTAGAATGGCAGGGCCATAGGTACTTC. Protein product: CASSLEWQGHRYF.

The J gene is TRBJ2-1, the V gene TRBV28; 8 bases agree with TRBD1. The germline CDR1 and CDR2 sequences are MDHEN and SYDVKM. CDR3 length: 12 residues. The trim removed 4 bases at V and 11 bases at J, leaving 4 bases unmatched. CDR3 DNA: TGTGCCAGCAGTTCCGGACAGGGTAAGCAGTTCTTC. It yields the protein CASSSGQGKQFF.

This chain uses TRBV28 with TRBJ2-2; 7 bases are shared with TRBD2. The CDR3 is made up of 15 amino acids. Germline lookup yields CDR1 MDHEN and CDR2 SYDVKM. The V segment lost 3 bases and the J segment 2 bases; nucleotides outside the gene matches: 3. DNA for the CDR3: TGTGCCAGCAGTTTTACTAGCGTAAACACCGGGGAGCTGTTTTTT. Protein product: CASSFTSVNTGELFF.

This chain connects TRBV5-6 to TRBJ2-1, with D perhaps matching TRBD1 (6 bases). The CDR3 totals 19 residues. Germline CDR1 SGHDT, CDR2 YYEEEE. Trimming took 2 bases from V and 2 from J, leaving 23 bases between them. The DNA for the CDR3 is TGTGCCAGCAGCTTTAGGGGGTTTGGGGGCCTCCGCCCCTACAATGAGCAGTTCTTC. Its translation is CASSFRGFGGLRPYNEQFF.

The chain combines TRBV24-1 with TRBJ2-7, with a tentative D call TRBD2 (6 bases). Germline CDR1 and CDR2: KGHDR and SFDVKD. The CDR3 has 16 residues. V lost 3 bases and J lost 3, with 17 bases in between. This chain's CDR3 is CATSDGSGGAGYEQYF. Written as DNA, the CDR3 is TGTGCCACCAGTGATGGATCCGGGGGTGCAGGCTACGAGCAGTACTTC.

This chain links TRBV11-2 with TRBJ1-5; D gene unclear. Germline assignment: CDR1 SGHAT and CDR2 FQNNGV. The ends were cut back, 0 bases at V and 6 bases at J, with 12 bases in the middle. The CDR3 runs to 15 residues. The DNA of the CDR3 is TGTGCCAGCAGCTTAGATCCAGACATATCTCAGCCCCAGCATTTT. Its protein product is CASSLDPDISQPQHF.

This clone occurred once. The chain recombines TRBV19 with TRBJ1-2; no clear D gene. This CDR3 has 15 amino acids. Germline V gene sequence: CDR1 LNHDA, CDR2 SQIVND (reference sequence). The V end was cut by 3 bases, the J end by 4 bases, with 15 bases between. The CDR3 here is CASSISRGRSYGYTF. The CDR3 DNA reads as TGTGCCAGTAGTATTTCCCGCGGCAGATCCTATGGCTACACCTTC.

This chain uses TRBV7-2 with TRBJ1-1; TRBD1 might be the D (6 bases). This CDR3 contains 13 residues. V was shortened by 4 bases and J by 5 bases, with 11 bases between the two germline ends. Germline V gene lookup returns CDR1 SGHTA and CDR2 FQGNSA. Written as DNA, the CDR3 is TGTGCCAGCAGCTCACAGGGAAGGACTGAAGCTTTCTTT. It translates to CASSSQGRTEAFF.

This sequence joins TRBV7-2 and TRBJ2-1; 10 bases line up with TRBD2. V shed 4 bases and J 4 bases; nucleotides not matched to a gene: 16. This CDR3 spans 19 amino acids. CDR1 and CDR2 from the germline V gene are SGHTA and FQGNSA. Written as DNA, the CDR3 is TGTGCCAGCAGCTCACCCGAGGTAGCGGGAGGTAACCGGTACAATGAGCAGTTCTTC. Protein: CASSSPEVAGGNRYNEQFF.

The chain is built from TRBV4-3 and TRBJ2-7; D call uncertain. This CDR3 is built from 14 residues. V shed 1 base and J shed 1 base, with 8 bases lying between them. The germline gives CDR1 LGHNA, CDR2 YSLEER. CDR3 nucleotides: TGCGCCAGCAGCCAAGTCAGCGAGTCCTACGAGCAGTACTTC. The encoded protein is CASSQVSESYEQYF.

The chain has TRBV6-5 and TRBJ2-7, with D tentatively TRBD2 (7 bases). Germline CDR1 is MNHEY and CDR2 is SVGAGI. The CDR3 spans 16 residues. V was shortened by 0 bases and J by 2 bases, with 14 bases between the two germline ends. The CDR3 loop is CASSYSSGGRAYEQYF. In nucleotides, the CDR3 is TGTGCCAGCAGTTACTCGTCGGGGGGCAGGGCCTACGAGCAGTACTTC.

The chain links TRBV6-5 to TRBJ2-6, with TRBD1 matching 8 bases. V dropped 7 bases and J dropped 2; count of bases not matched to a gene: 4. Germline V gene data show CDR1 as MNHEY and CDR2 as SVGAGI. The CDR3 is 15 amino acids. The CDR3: CASNSGGAGANVLTF. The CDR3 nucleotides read TGTGCCAGCAATTCAGGGGGCGCTGGGGCCAACGTCCTGACTTTC.

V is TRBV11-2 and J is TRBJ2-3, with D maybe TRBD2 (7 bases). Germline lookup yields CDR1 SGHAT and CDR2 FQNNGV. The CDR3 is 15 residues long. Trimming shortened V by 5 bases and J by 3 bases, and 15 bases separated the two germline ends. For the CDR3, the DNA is TGTGCCAGCAGCCTCGGCGGGGGCCCTACAGATACGCAGTATTTT. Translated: CASSLGGGPTDTQYF. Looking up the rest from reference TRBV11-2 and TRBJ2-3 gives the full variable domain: EAGVAQSPRYKIIEKRQSVAFWCNPISGHATLYWYQQILGQGPKLLIQFQNNGVVDDSQLPKDRFSAERLKGVDSTLKIQPAKLEDSAVYLCASSLGGGPTDTQYFGPGTRLTVL.

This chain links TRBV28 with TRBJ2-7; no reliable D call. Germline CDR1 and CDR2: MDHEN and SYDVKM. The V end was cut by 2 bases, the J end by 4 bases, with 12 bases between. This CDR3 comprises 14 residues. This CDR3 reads CASSLIIGRYEQYF. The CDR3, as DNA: TGTGCCAGCAGTTTAATTATTGGCCGATACGAGCAGTACTTC.